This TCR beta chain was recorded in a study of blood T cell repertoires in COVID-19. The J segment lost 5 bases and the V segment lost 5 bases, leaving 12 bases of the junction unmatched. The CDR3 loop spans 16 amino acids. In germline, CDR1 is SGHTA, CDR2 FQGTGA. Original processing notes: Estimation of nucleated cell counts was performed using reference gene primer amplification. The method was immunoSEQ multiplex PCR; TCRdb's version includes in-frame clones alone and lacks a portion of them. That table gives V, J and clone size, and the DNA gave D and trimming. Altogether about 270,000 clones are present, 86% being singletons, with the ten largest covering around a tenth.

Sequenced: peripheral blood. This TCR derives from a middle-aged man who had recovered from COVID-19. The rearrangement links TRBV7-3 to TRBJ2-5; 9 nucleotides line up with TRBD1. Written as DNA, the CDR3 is TGTGCCAGCAGCACGCACCCCGGGACAGGGTTTGAGACCCAGTACTTC. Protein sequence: CASSTHPGTGFETQYF.